One sample yielded the 17 T cell receptor beta chains listed below, sequenced in a study of blood T cells in healthy people across ages. A second PCR of roughly 7 to 11 cycles used a sample-barcoded 5' primer and a J-beta primer mix. TCRdb called the 5' RACE reads again in MiXCR, with one record for every CDR3 protein. In the table there are some 1.5 million distinct CDR3 sequences, about 30% of which are singletons. Source material: blood. Receptor source: a woman aged 30 to 39 in good health.

This clonotype was seen a few times. The chain uses TRBV18 and TRBJ1-4, with a tentative D call TRBD1 (5 bases). The length of the CDR3 is 16 residues. Trimming removed 3 bases at V and 4 bases at J, with 15 bases between. The germline gives CDR1 KGHSH, CDR2 LQKENI. As DNA, the CDR3 is TGTGCCAGCTCACCCGGACCGGGACGGATTAATGAAAAACTGTTTTTT. This codes for CASSPGPGRINEKLFF. The variable domain in full, with the rest retrieved from reference TRBV18 and TRBJ1-4, is NAGVMQNPRHLVRRRGQEARLRCSPMKGHSHVYWYRQLPEEGLKFMVYLQKENIIDESGMPKERFSAEFPKEGPSILRIQQVVRGDSAAYFCASSPGPGRINEKLFFGSGTQLSVL.

Comments on this clonotype: The missing conserved phenylalanine or tryptophan at the end of this CDR3 makes a read error likely. The V gene is TRBV12-3 or TRBV12-4, the J gene TRBJ1-4, with TRBD1 matching 7 bases. CDR3 size: 14 residues. The V gene end was trimmed by 2 bases and the J gene end by 7 bases; junction bases not matched to a gene: 4. In DNA form, the CDR3 reads TGTGCCAGCAGTTTACAGGCAGGGGGTGAAAAACTGTTTTTG. Translation gives CASSLQAGGEKLFL.

Of note for this clonotype: A much bigger clone sits one base away, suggesting this may be a read error. This chain's CDR3 is CASSDYRASGTAKNIQYF. For the CDR3, the DNA is TGTGCCAGCAGTGATTACCGGGCCTCAGGGACGGCCAAAAACATTCAGTACTTC. This rearrangement joins TRBV6-4 to TRBJ2-4; D may correspond to TRBD1 or TRBD2 (5 bases each). Between the trimmed V and J ends, which lost 3 bases and 1 base, there was a span of 19 bases. The CDR3 has 18 residues. Germline V gene data show CDR1 as MRHNA and CDR2 as SNTAGT.

The chain employs TRBV4-1 and TRBJ2-7; possibly TRBD2 for D (5 bases). CDR1 and CDR2 (germline): MGHRA, YSYEKL. V dropped 3 bases and J dropped 4 bases, with 16 bases sitting between them. The length of the CDR3 is 15 residues. The CDR3 loop reads CASSQMWDSGYEQYF. The CDR3 region has the DNA TGCGCCAGCAGCCAGATGTGGGATTCGGGATACGAGCAGTACTTC.

V usage is TRBV19 and J usage is TRBJ1-5; 8 nucleotides align to TRBD1. Germline loops: CDR1 LNHDA, CDR2 SQIVND (reference sequence). This CDR3 has 15 amino acids. With 4 bases clipped from V and 1 base from J, the junction kept 3 bases outside the gene matches. The CDR3 sequence is CASSTQGDSNQPQHF. The CDR3 coding sequence is TGTGCCAGTAGTACACAGGGGGACAGCAATCAGCCCCAGCATTTT. The whole variable domain, remainder taken from reference TRBV19 and TRBJ1-5, is DGGITQSPKYLFRKEGQNVTLSCEQNLNHDAMYWYRQDPGQGLRLIYYSQIVNDFQKGDIAEGYSVSREKKESFPLTVTSAQKNPTAFYLCASSTQGDSNQPQHFGDGTRLSIL.

The sample holds a few counts of this clonotype. V and J are TRBV28 and TRBJ2-7; D not certain. From germline, CDR1 is MDHEN and CDR2 SYDVKM. The CDR3 consists of 14 residues. Trimming removed 5 bases at V and 3 bases at J, with 14 bases between. The CDR3 sequence is CASSNPPGGYEQYF. The CDR3 DNA sequence: TGTGCCAGCAGTAACCCCCCCGGCGGCTACGAGCAGTACTTC.

In the case of this clonotype: Since a much larger clone is just one base distant, this may be a read error. This chain's CDR3 is CASSSGGLWDEQFF. DNA for the CDR3: TGCGCCAGCAGCTCCGGGGGGTTATGGGATGAGCAGTTCTTC. This chain links TRBV5-1 with TRBJ2-1; 7 nucleotides agree with TRBD2. J lost 8 bases, V lost 3 bases, and 8 bases had no gene match. The CDR3 is 14 amino acids. Germline V gene lookup returns CDR1 SGHRS and CDR2 YFSETQ.

This chain links TRBV6-1 with TRBJ2-1; TRBD2 agrees at 9 bases. CDR1 is MNHNS and CDR2 is SASEGT in the germline V gene. Trimming removed 8 bases from V and 0 bases from J; junction bases left unmatched: 11. This CDR3 spans 17 amino acids. The CDR3 DNA reads TGTGCCAGCGGGGGTAGGGCGGGAGGGCTCTCCTACAATGAGCAGTTCTTC. It encodes CASGGRAGGLSYNEQFF.

There are a few counts of this clonotype. The CDR3 region is CSAREPPKETQYF. In DNA form, the CDR3 reads TGCAGTGCTAGAGAACCCCCTAAAGAGACCCAGTACTTC. The V call is TRBV20-1, the J call TRBJ2-5; no clear D. The length of the CDR3 is 13 residues. Germline CDR1 DFQATT, CDR2 SNEGSKA (reference sequence). The V end lost 0 bases, the J end lost 3 bases, and 8 bases lay between the germline ends.

The chain joins TRBV5-1 to TRBJ2-7; D uncertain. There are 16 residues in the CDR3. CDR1 and CDR2 from the germline V gene are SGHRS and YFSETQ. Trimming cost V 1 base and J 0 bases, with 14 bases left between them. In nucleotides, the CDR3 is TGCGCCAGCAGCTTGAGCTATTCCGAAAGCTCCTACGAGCAGTACTTC. This encodes CASSLSYSESSYEQYF.

This clonotype was counted a few times. This chain uses TRBV20-1 with TRBJ2-3; D possibly corresponds to TRBD2 (5 bases). Germline assignment: CDR1 DFQATT and CDR2 SNEGSKA (reference sequence). V was pared by 6 bases and J by 0 bases, with 25 bases between. CDR3 length: 18 amino acids. The CDR3 loop is CSANSPSGSLPSTDTQYF. The CDR3 nucleotides read TGCAGTGCCAATTCGCCTAGTGGGAGTTTACCTAGCACAGATACGCAGTATTTT.

This chain's CDR3 is CASSYWGRSQETQFF. The DNA for the CDR3 is TGTGCCAGCAGTTACTGGGGACGGAGCCAAGAGACCCAGTTCTTC. This rearrangement joins TRBV6-5 to TRBJ2-1; the D call may be TRBD1 or TRBD2 (5 bases each). This CDR3 comprises 15 residues. Trimming cost V 1 base and J 13 bases, with 20 bases left between them. Germline CDR1 reads MNHEY; CDR2 reads SVGAGI.

In its sample, this clonotype was seen a few times. This chain uses TRBV18 with TRBJ2-1; 7 bases match TRBD2. The V gene end was trimmed by 2 bases and the J gene end by 4 bases; junction bases not matched to a gene: 5. Germline CDR1 reads KGHSH; CDR2 reads LQKENI. CDR3 length: 15 amino acids. The CDR3, as DNA: TGTGCCAGCTCACCAGACGGCGGGGGATACAATGAGCAGTTCTTC. It is translated as CASSPDGGGYNEQFF.

This chain joins TRBV11-2 and TRBJ2-3, with D perhaps TRBD1 or TRBD2 (5 bases each). Germline CDR1 SGHAT, CDR2 FQNNGV. The CDR3 spans 17 residues. Trimming pared 2 bases from V and 4 bases from J, leaving 19 bases between. The CDR3 nucleotides are TGTGCCAGCAGCTTAACCGGGACGCCCAAGGTCCCAGATACGCAGTATTTT. It codes for CASSLTGTPKVPDTQYF.

Remarks on this clonotype: The junction and the germline gene differ at one end; a read error may be behind it. CDR3 region: CAISEQGVFDEQYF. The CDR3 DNA sequence: TGCGCCATCAGTGAGCAGGGGGTATTCGACGAGCAGTACTTC. The gene calls are TRBV10-3 and TRBJ2-4; 7 bases fit TRBD1. The J call may be wrong; the DNA end is better matched by TRBJ2-7. The germline CDR1 and CDR2 sequences are ENHRY and SYGVKD. The CDR3 covers 14 residues.

The chain uses TRBV20-1 and TRBJ2-1, with 11 bases fitting TRBD2. Near its end, the DNA agrees better with TRBJ2-7, so the J call may be wrong. Germline assignment: CDR1 DFQATT and CDR2 SNEGSKA (reference sequence). This CDR3 has 15 amino acids. Here the CDR3 reads CSARSLAGGLHEQYF. DNA for the CDR3: TGCAGTGCTAGAAGCCTAGCGGGAGGTTTGCACGAGCAGTACTTC.

The V and J genes are TRBV15 and TRBJ1-6; possible D gene TRBD1, 5 bases. The CDR3 spans 15 residues. V lost 6 bases and J lost 11, with 20 bases in between. Germline V gene data show CDR1 as LNHNV and CDR2 as YYDKDF (reference sequence). The CDR3: CATRIGTALGPPLHF. In nucleotides, the CDR3 is TGTGCCACCAGGATCGGGACCGCCTTGGGTCCACCCCTCCACTTT.